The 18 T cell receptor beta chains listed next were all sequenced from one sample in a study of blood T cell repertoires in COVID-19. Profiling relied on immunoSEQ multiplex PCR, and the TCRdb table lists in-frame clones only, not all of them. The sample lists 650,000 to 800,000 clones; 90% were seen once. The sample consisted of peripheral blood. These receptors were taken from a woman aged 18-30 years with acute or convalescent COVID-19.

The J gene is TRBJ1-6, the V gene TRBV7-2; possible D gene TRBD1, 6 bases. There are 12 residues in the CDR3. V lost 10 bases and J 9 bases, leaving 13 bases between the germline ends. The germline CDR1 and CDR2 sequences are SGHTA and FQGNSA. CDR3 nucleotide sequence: TGTGCCACGGGGACACTAGGTTCACCCCTCCACTTT. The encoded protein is CATGTLGSPLHF.

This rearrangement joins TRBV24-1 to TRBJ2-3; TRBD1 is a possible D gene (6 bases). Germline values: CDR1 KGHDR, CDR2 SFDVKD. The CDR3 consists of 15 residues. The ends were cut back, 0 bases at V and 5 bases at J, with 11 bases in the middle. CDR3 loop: CATSDLGQGQDTQYF. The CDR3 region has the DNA TGTGCCACCAGTGATTTGGGCCAGGGGCAAGATACGCAGTATTTT.

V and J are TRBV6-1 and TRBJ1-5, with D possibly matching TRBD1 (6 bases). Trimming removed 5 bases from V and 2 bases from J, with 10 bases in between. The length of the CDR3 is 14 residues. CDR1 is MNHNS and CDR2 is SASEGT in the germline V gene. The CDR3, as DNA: TGTGCCAGCAGTTCCGGACAGCGCAATCAGCCCCAGCATTTT. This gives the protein CASSSGQRNQPQHF.

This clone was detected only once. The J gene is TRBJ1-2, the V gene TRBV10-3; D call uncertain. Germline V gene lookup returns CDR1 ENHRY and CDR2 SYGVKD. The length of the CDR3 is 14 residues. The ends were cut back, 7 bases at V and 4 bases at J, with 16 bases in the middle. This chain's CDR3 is CAITPRHGGYGYTF. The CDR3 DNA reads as TGTGCCATCACCCCTCGACATGGAGGCTATGGCTACACCTTC.

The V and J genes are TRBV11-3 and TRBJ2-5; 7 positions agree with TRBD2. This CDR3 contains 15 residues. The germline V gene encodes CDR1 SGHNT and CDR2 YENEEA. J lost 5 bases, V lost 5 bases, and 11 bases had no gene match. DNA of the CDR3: TGTGCCAGCAGCCTGGGACTATCCGAGCGGGAGACCCAGTACTTC. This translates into CASSLGLSERETQYF.

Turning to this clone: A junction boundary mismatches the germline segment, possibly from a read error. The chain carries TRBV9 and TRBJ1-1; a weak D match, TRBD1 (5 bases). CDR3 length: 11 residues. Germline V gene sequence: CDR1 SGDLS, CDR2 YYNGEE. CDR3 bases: TGTGCCAGCAGCGTAGGGGGGGTTCACACTTTT. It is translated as CASSVGGVHTF.

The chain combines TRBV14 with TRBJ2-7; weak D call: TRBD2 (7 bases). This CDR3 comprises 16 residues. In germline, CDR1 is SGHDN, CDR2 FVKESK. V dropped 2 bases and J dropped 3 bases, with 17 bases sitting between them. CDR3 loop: CASSQFRAGAYYEQYF. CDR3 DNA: TGTGCCAGCAGCCAATTCAGGGCGGGGGCCTACTACGAGCAGTACTTC.

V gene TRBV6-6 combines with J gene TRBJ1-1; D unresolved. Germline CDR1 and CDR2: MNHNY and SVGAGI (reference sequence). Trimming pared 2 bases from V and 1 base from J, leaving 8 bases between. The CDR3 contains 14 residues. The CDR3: CASSYLAENTEAFF. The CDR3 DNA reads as TGTGCCAGCAGTTACCTTGCGGAGAACACTGAAGCTTTCTTT.

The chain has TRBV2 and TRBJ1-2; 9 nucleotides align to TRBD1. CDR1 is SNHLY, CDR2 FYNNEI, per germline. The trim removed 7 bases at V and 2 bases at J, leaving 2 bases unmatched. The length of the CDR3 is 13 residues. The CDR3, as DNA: TGTGCCAGCAACAGGGGGCCCAACTATGGCTACACCTTC. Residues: CASNRGPNYGYTF. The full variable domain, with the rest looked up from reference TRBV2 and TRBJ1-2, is EPEVTQTPSHQVTQMGQEVILRCVPISNHLYFYWYRQILGQKVEFLVSFYNNEISEKSEIFDDQFSVERPDGSNFTLKIRSTKLEDSAMYFCASNRGPNYGYTFGSGTRLTVV.

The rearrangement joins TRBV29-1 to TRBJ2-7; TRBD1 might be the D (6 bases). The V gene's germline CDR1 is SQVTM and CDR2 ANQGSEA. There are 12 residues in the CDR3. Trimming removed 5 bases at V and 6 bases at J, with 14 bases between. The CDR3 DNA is TGCAGCGTTAGGGAAGGGGGTAGCGAGCAGTACTTC. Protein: CSVREGGSEQYF.

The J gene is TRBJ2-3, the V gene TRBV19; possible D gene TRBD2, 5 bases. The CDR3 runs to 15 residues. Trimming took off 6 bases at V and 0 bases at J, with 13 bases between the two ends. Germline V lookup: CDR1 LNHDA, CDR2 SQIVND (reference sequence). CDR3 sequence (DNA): TGTGCCAGTAGCAGAGACACGGGGAGCACAGATACGCAGTATTTT. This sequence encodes CASSRDTGSTDTQYF.

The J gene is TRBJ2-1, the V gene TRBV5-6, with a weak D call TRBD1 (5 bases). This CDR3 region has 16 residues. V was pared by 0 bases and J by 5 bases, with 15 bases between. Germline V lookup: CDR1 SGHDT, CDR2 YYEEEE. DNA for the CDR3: TGTGCCAGCAGCTTGGACGCCAGTATGGGGCACAATGAGCAGTTCTTC. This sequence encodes CASSLDASMGHNEQFF.

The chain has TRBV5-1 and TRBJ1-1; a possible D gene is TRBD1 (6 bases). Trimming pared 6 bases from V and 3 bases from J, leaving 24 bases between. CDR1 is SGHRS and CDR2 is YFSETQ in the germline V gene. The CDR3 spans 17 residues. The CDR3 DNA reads TGCGCCAGCACCTTCGCGGGGCGGGGGGCGAGGTACACTGAAGCTTTCTTT. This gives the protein CASTFAGRGARYTEAFF.

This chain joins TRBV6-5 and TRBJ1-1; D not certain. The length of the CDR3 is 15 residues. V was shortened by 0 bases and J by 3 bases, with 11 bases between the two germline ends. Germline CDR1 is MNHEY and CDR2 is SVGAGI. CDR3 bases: TGTGCCAGCAGTTACTCGCCCTTGAGGGACACTGAAGCTTTCTTT. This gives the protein CASSYSPLRDTEAFF.

Written as DNA, the CDR3 is TGTGCCAGCAGCTTCGCCCAGGGAACTGAAGCTTTCTTT. This sequence encodes CASSFAQGTEAFF. The chain employs TRBV7-3 and TRBJ1-1; possibly TRBD1 for D (5 bases). This CDR3 contains 13 residues. Per germline, CDR1 SGHTA and CDR2 FQGTGA. Trimming pared 3 bases from V and 5 bases from J, leaving 10 bases between.

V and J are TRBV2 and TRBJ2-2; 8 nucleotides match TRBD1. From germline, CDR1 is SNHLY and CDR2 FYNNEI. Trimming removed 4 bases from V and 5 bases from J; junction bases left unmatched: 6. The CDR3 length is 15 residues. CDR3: CASSGQGIETGELFF. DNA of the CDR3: TGTGCCAGCAGTGGACAGGGGATTGAGACCGGGGAGCTGTTTTTT.

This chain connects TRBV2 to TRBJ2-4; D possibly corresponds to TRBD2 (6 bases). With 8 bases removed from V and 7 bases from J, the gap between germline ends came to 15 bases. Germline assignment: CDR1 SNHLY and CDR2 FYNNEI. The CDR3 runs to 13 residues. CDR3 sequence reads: CASVGLRGNIQYF. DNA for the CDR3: TGTGCCAGCGTTGGGTTACGGGGGAACATTCAGTACTTC. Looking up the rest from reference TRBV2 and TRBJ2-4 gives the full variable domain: EPEVTQTPSHQVTQMGQEVILRCVPISNHLYFYWYRQILGQKVEFLVSFYNNEISEKSEIFDDQFSVERPDGSNFTLKIRSTKLEDSAMYFCASVGLRGNIQYFGAGTRLSVL.

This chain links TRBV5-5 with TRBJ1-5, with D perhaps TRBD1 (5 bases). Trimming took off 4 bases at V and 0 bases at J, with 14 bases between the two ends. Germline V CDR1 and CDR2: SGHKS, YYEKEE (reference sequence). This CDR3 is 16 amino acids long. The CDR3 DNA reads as TGTGCCAGCAGCCTGGCGGGGGGGTATAGCAATCAGCCCCAGCATTTT. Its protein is CASSLAGGYSNQPQHF.